This TCR beta chain was recovered during a study of shared clonotypes between healthy human individuals. General observations from the study: Sampling covered blood only; tissue repertoires likely differ. Inspection by rarefaction showed sorted-subset sequencing to be incomplete despite large depth.

There are a few counts of this clone. Its antigen remains unidentified. V was pared by 4 bases and J by 3 bases, with 9 bases between. Per germline, CDR1 LNHDA and CDR2 SQIVND (reference sequence). The CDR3 has 13 residues. Assay used: immunoSEQ multiplex PCR; TCRdb lists only in-frame clones, some missing. The sample yields under 1,100,000 clones, approximately 72% seen once. The sample comprised memory CD4+ T cells sorted from blood. Subset defined: CD45RA-negative fraction. V is TRBV19 and J is TRBJ1-2, with D unresolved. The clonotype originates from a man aged 18 to 35 in good health. The chain's CDR3 is CASSKWTDYGYTF. Written as DNA, the CDR3 is TGTGCCAGTAGTAAGTGGACGGACTATGGCTACACCTTC.